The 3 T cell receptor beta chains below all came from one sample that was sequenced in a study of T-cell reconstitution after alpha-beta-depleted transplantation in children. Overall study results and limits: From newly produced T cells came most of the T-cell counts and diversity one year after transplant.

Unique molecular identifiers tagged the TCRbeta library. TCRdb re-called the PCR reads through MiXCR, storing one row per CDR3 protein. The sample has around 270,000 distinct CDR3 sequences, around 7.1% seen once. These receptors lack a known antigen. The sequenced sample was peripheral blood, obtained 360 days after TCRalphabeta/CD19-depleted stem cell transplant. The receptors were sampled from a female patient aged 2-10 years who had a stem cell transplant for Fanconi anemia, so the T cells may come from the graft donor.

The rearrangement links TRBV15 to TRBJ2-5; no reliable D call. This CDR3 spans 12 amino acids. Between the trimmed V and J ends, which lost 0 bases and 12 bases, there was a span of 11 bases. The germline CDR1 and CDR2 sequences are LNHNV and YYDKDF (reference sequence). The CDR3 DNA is TGTGCCACCAGCAGAGATGCCCTCCGAAAGTACTTC. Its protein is CATSRDALRKYF.

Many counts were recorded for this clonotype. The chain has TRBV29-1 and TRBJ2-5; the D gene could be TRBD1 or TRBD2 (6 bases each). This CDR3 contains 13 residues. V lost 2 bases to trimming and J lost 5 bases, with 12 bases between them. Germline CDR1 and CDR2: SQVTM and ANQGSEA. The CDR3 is CSVERGTLETQYF. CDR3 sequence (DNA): TGCAGCGTTGAACGGGGGACACTTGAGACCCAGTACTTC.

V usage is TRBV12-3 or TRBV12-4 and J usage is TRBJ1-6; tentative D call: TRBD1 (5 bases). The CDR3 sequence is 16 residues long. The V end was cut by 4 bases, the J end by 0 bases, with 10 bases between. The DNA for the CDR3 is TGTGCCAGCAGTTACAGGAGGAGCTCCTATAATTCACCCCTCCACTTT. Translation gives CASSYRRSSYNSPLHF.